Listed below are T cell receptor beta chains from one sample, sequenced in a study of blood T cell repertoires in COVID-19. Produced via immunoSEQ multiplex PCR; TCRdb's table is partial and in-frame only. Among 250,000 to 300,000 clones listed, 90% were seen once. The sequenced material came from peripheral blood. These receptors were collected from a woman aged 55-75 years with COVID-19, enrolled during active disease. The CDR3 runs from the conserved cysteine through the conserved F or W. The order of the fields is J gene, V gene, D gene, clone size, CDR3 protein, CDR3 DNA. D genes are given only for firm matches. The size field is filled for only some rows; it gives once, few, many or a size class.

J: TRBJ1-1; V: TRBV15; D: .; size: .; CDR3: CATSKEYMNTEAFF; DNA: TGTGCCACCAGCAAAGAGTACATGAACACTGAAGCTTTCTTT
J: TRBJ2-5; V: TRBV7-2; D: TRBD1; size: .; CDR3: CASSWTGIKETQYF; DNA: TGTGCCAGCAGCTGGACAGGTATCAAAGAGACCCAGTACTTC
J: TRBJ1-1; V: TRBV30; D: TRBD1; size: once; CDR3: CAWNRGNTEAFF; DNA: TGTGCCTGGAACAGGGGGAACACTGAAGCTTTCTTT
J: TRBJ2-7; V: TRBV3-1/TRBV3-2; D: .; size: .; CDR3: CASSHQGSGVSF; DNA: TGTGCCAGCAGCCACCAGGGGTCAGGAGTGTCCTTC
J: TRBJ2-2; V: TRBV2; D: TRBD2; size: .; CDR3: CASSELGLSTGELFF; DNA: TGTGCCAGCAGTGAACTGGGACTAAGCACCGGGGAGCTGTTTTTT
J: TRBJ1-2; V: TRBV19; D: .; size: .; CDR3: CANPIQVTSNGYTF; DNA: TGTGCCAACCCGATCCAGGTAACATCCAATGGCTACACCTTC
J: TRBJ2-1; V: TRBV6-2/TRBV6-3; D: TRBD1; size: .; CDR3: CASSGSWDRWGRDNEQFF; DNA: TGTGCCAGCAGTGGATCATGGGACAGGTGGGGGCGAGACAATGAGCAGTTCTTC
J: TRBJ1-1; V: TRBV4-2; D: .; size: .; CDR3: CASSQEVRGTEAFF; DNA: TGTGCCAGCAGCCAAGAAGTTCGAGGCACTGAAGCTTTCTTT
J: TRBJ2-5; V: TRBV27; D: TRBD2; size: .; CDR3: CASSLKGGEGRGTQYF; DNA: TGTGCCAGCAGTTTAAAGGGTGGGGAGGGTCGAGGGACCCAGTACTTC
J: TRBJ2-7; V: TRBV4-2; D: .; size: .; CDR3: CASSQVATATPTYEQYF; DNA: TGTGCCAGCAGCCAAGTTGCGACGGCGACTCCCACCTACGAGCAGTACTTC
J: TRBJ1-2; V: TRBV3-1/TRBV3-2; D: TRBD1; size: once; CDR3: CASSPPTGGRRF; DNA: TGTGCCAGCAGCCCCCCTACAGGGGGGCGCAGGTTC
J: TRBJ1-4; V: TRBV7-2; D: TRBD1; size: once; CDR3: CASSLGSGGWEKLFF; DNA: TGTGCCAGCAGCCTGGGGTCAGGGGGATGGGAAAAACTGTTTTTT
J: TRBJ1-2; V: TRBV7-9; D: .; size: .; CDR3: CASSLVEEPYGYTF; DNA: TGTGCCAGCAGCTTAGTAGAGGAACCCTATGGCTACACCTTC
J: TRBJ1-1; V: TRBV7-3; D: .; size: .; CDR3: CASSSLGDTEAFF; DNA: TGTGCCAGCAGCTCCCTCGGAGACACTGAAGCTTTCTTT
J: TRBJ2-2; V: TRBV5-4; D: .; size: few; CDR3: CASSENRGASPTGELFF; DNA: TGTGCCAGCAGCGAAAACCGGGGGGCGAGTCCGACCGGGGAGCTGTTTTTT
J: TRBJ2-5; V: TRBV5-8; D: TRBD2; size: .; CDR3: CASSHIAGGQETQYF; DNA: TGTGCCAGCAGCCACATAGCGGGGGGCCAAGAGACCCAGTACTTC
J: TRBJ1-1; V: TRBV2; D: TRBD1; size: few; CDR3: CASYRGGTEAFF; DNA: TGTGCCAGTTACAGGGGCGGCACTGAAGCTTTCTTT
J: TRBJ2-2; V: TRBV7-6; D: .; size: .; CDR3: CASSLASGANTGELFF; DNA: TGTGCCAGCAGCTTAGCTAGCGGTGCGAACACCGGGGAGCTGTTTTTT
J: TRBJ2-2; V: TRBV6-2/TRBV6-3; D: TRBD2; size: .; CDR3: CASSYSGLAGARPGELFF; DNA: TGTGCCAGCAGTTACTCCGGACTAGCGGGGGCACGGCCCGGGGAGCTGTTTTTT
J: TRBJ2-7; V: TRBV6-2/TRBV6-3; D: .; size: .; CDR3: CASSYRGRQNPTYEQYF; DNA: TGTGCCAGCAGTTACAGGGGAAGGCAAAACCCGACCTACGAGCAGTACTTC
J: TRBJ1-3; V: TRBV14; D: .; size: .; CDR3: CASSQDDRTRNTIYF; DNA: TGTGCCAGCAGCCAAGACGACAGGACAAGAAACACCATATATTTT